A single T cell receptor (beta chain) is shown here with its context. What it recognizes is unknown. This blood was taken when hyperthyroidism was first diagnosed, before any ophthalmopathy symptoms existed. This sample was taken from a study of T cells in Graves' hyperthyroidism and ophthalmopathy. Background on the study: Prior to any treatment, at the point of initial diagnosis, peripheral blood was collected. Study-level points and caveats: Blood held most thyroid clonotypes expanded above 0.001 frequency. Researchers report that a 13 V-J model separated ophthalmopathy from stable hyperthyroidism.

What was amplified from RNA transcripts were TCR beta CDR3 regions. The study used the HTBI primer set for a first-round RT-PCR of the TCR CDR3. TCRdb independently ran MiXCR on the multiplex PCR reads; one entry per CDR3 protein. Of 250,000 or so distinct CDR3 sequences listed, 13% to 15% were seen once; the top ten hold 30%. The material sequenced was blood. This TCR was recovered from a woman between 50 and 59 years old with Graves' hyperthyroidism that later progressed to Graves' ophthalmopathy.

CDR3 region: CASKIPNTEAFF. In DNA, the CDR3 is TGTGCCAGCAAAATACCGAACACTGAAGCTTTCTTT. The chain is built from TRBV28 and TRBJ1-1, with unresolved D. CDR1 and CDR2 (germline): MDHEN, SYDVKM. Deletions cut 7 bases from V and 1 base from J, with 7 bases between. There are 12 residues in the CDR3.